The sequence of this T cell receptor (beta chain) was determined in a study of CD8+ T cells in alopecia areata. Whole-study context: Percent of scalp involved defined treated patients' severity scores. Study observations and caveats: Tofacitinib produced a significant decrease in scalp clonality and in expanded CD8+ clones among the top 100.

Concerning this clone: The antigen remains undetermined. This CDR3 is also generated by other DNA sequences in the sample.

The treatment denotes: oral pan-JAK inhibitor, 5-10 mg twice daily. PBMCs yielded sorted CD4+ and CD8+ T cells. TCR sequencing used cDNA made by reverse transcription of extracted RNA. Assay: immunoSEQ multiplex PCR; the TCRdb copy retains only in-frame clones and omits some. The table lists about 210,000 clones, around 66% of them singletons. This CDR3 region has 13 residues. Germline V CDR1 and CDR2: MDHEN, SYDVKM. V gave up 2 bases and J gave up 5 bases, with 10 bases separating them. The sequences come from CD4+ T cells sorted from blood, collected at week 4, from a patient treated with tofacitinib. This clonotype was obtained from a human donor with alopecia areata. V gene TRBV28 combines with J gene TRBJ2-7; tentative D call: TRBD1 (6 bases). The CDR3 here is CASSLPGQNEQYF. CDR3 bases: TGTGCCAGCAGTTTACCCGGACAGAACGAGCAGTACTTC.